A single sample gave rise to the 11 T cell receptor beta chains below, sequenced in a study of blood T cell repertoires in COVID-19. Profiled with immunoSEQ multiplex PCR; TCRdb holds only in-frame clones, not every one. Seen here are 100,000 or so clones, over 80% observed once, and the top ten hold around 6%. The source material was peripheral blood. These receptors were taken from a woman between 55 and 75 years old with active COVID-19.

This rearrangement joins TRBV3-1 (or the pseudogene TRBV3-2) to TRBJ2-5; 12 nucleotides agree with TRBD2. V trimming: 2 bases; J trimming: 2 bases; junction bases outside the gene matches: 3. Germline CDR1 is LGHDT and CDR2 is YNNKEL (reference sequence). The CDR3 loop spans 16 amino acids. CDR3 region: CASSQRTSGMQETQYF. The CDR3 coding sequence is TGTGCCAGCAGCCAAAGGACTAGCGGGATGCAAGAGACCCAGTACTTC.

The DNA for the CDR3 is TGTGCCAGCCAGTTCCGAGGGGGGGCCGGGACCCAGTACTTC. This sequence encodes CASQFRGGAGTQYF. The chain is built from TRBV27 and TRBJ2-5, with D perhaps matching TRBD2 (7 bases). Germline V CDR1 and CDR2: MNHEY, SMNVEV (reference sequence). Trimming left V 8 bases short and J 7 bases short, with 20 bases between. CDR3 length: 14 residues.

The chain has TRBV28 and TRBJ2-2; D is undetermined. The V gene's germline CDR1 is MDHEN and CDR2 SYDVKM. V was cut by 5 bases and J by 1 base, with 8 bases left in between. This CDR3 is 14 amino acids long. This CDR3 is CASSLRQNTGELFF. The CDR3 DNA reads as TGTGCCAGCAGTCTCCGACAGAACACCGGGGAGCTGTTTTTT.

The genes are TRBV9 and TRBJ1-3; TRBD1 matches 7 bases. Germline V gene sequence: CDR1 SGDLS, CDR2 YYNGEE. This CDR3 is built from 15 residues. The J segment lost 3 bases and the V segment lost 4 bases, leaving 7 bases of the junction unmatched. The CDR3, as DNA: TGTGCCAGCAGCCTCGAGGGGGCGATTGGAAACACCATATATTTT. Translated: CASSLEGAIGNTIYF. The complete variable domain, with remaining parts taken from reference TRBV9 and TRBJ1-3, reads DSGVTQTPKHLITATGQRVTLRCSPRSGDLSVYWYQQSLDQGLQFLIQYYNGEERAKGNILERFSAQQFPDLHSELNLSSLELGDSALYFCASSLEGAIGNTIYFGEGSWLTVV.

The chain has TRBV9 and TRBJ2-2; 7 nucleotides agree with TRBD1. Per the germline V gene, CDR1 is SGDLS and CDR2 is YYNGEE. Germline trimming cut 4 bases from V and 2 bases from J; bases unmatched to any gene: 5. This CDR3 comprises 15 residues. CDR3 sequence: CASSPGQSNTGELFF. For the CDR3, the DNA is TGTGCCAGCAGCCCGGGACAGAGTAACACCGGGGAGCTGTTTTTT. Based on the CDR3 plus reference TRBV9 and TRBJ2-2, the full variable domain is DSGVTQTPKHLITATGQRVTLRCSPRSGDLSVYWYQQSLDQGLQFLIQYYNGEERAKGNILERFSAQQFPDLHSELNLSSLELGDSALYFCASSPGQSNTGELFFGEGSRLTVL.

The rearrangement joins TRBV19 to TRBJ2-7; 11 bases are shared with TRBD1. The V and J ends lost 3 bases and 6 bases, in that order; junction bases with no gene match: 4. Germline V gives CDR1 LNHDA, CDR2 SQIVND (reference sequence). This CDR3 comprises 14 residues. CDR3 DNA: TGTGCCAGTAGTATCAGGGGACAGGGGGGCGAGCAGTACTTC. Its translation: CASSIRGQGGEQYF.

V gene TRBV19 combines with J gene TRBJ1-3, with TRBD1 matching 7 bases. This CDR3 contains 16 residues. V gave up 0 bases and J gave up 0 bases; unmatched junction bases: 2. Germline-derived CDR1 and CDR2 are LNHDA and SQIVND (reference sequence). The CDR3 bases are TGTGCCAGTAGTATAGATCGGGACAGCTCTGGAAACACCATATATTTT. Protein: CASSIDRDSSGNTIYF.

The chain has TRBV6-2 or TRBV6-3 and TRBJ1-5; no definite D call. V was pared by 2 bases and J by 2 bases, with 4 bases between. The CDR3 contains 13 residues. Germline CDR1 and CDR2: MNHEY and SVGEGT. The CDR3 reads CASSYRGNQPQHF. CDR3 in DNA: TGTGCCAGCAGTTACCGGGGCAATCAGCCCCAGCATTTT.

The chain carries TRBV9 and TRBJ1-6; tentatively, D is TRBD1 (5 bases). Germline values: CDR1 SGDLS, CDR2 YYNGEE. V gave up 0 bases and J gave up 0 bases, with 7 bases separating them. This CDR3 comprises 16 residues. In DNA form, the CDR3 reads TGTGCCAGCAGCGTAGGGGGCAGCTCCTATAATTCACCCCTCCACTTT. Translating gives CASSVGGSSYNSPLHF.

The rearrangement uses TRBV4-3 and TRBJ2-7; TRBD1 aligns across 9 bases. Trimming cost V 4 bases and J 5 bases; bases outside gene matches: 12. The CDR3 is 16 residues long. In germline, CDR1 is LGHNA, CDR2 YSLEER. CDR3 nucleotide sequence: TGCGCCAGCAGCCGCCAGACCGGGACAGGGAGTGACGAGCAGTACTTC. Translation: CASSRQTGTGSDEQYF.

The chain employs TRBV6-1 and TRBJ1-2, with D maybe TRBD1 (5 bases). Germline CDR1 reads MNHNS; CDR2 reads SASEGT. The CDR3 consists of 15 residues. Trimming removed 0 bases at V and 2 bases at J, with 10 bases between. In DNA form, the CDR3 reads TGTGCCAGCAGTGAAGCAGTAGGGGTAAACTATGGCTACACCTTC. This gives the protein CASSEAVGVNYGYTF.